The present T cell receptor (beta chain) was sequenced within a study of blood T cell repertoires in COVID-19. This CDR3 has 13 amino acids. Losses at the gene ends were 7 bases for V and 6 bases for J; bases not matched to a gene: 3. Germline V CDR1 and CDR2: LNHDA, SQIVND (reference sequence). The method was immunoSEQ multiplex PCR; TCRdb's version includes in-frame clones alone and lacks a portion of them. The sample has under 300,000 clones, roughly nine tenths seen once. This rearrangement joins TRBV19 to TRBJ1-5, with 10 bases matching TRBD1. This sequence was found in a woman aged 25 to 45 with acute COVID-19. The source material was PBMCs or T cells enriched from blood (not recorded which). DNA of the CDR3: TGTGCCAGTATTGGGACAGGGGTTCAGCCCCAGCATTTT. It yields the protein CASIGTGVQPQHF. Full variable domain (outside the CDR3, taken from reference TRBV19 and TRBJ1-5): DGGITQSPKYLFRKEGQNVTLSCEQNLNHDAMYWYRQDPGQGLRLIYYSQIVNDFQKGDIAEGYSVSREKKESFPLTVTSAQKNPTAFYLCASIGTGVQPQHFGDGTRLSIL.